This entry lists 27 T cell receptor beta chains sequenced from one sample in a study of response to subunit inactivated influenza vaccine. TCRdb redid the calling of the RT-PCR reads with MiXCR, one entry per CDR3 protein. The sample has hundreds of thousands of distinct CDR3 sequences, 11% seen once. The sample was also linked to a second study, of T cells expressing NK-cell markers. That study adds: The TCR beta cDNA came from 5'RACE template switching with UMIs.

The material sequenced was PBMCs from blood, taken on the day of vaccination. The receptors were gathered from a man aged 45-65 years who received an inactivated influenza vaccine.

The chain employs TRBV7-8 and TRBJ2-2, with D possibly being TRBD1 (6 bases). This CDR3 is built from 19 residues. Trimming took off 5 bases at V and 4 bases at J, with 26 bases between the two ends. Germline lookup yields CDR1 SGHVS and CDR2 FQNEAQ. CDR3 nucleotides: TGTGCCAGCAGCGTGCCGGGACAATCGACTTGGTATTCCACCGGGGAGCTGTTTTTT. The encoded protein is CASSVPGQSTWYSTGELFF.

This clonotype appeared a few times. V is TRBV20-1 and J is TRBJ2-7, with D perhaps being TRBD1 or TRBD2 (5 bases each). Germline V CDR1 and CDR2: DFQATT, SNEGSKA (reference sequence). There are 15 residues in the CDR3. V was trimmed by 6 bases and J by 1 base, leaving 19 bases between them. The CDR3, as DNA: TGCAGTGCCTACGTGAACCGGGGCCTTTCCTACGAGCAGTACTTC. This sequence encodes CSAYVNRGLSYEQYF.

The chain joins TRBV7-8 to TRBJ2-1; perhaps TRBD2 as D (6 bases). The CDR3 consists of 15 residues. Trimming removed 5 bases at V and 0 bases at J, with 11 bases between. From germline, CDR1 is SGHVS and CDR2 FQNEAQ. CDR3 residues: CASSPRLDSYNEQFF. Here the CDR3 DNA reads TGTGCCAGCAGCCCACGACTAGACTCCTACAATGAGCAGTTCTTC.

V usage is TRBV11-1 and J usage is TRBJ2-2; 8 nucleotides match TRBD1. CDR1 and CDR2 (germline): SGHAT, FQDESV (reference sequence). With V trimmed by 3 bases and J by 4 bases, 16 bases remained unmatched. CDR3 length: 19 residues. CDR3 in DNA: TGTGCCAGCAGCTTTTTTGGTGACAGGGGAAGAGGTGGCACCGGGGAGCTGTTTTTT. It codes for CASSFFGDRGRGGTGELFF.

This chain connects TRBV29-1 to TRBJ2-5; no clear D gene. Germline lookup yields CDR1 SQVTM and CDR2 ANQGSEA. V was shortened by 0 bases and J by 7 bases, with 12 bases between the two germline ends. The length of the CDR3 is 13 residues. Written as DNA, the CDR3 is TGCAGCGTTGAAGAAAGGAAAATCTGGACCCAGTACTTC. Encoded protein: CSVEERKIWTQYF.

This clonotype was seen only a few times. The chain joins TRBV7-9 to TRBJ2-3; 9 bases agree with TRBD2. V trimming: 3 bases; J trimming: 3 bases; junction bases outside the gene matches: 7. From germline, CDR1 is SEHNR and CDR2 FQNEAQ (reference sequence). The length of the CDR3 is 16 residues. This CDR3 is CASSLGLAGLTDTQYF. CDR3 bases: TGTGCCAGCAGCTTGGGGCTAGCGGGGCTAACAGATACGCAGTATTTT.

The chain couples TRBV10-3 to TRBJ2-2; D is possibly TRBD1 (5 bases). V lost 8 bases and J 5 bases, leaving 15 bases between the germline ends. Per germline, CDR1 ENHRY and CDR2 SYGVKD. This CDR3 has 14 amino acids. CDR3 DNA: TGTGCCATCTCGCGACAGTCGGAAACCGGGGAGCTGTTTTTT. As protein: CAISRQSETGELFF.

In this sample, this clonotype turned up many times. This chain uses TRBV15 with TRBJ1-3; D not resolved. V lost 0 bases, J lost 4 bases, and 10 bases lay in between. Per the germline V gene, CDR1 is LNHNV and CDR2 is YYDKDF (reference sequence). This CDR3 region has 15 residues. This CDR3 reads CATSRDMGIGNTIYF. In DNA form, the CDR3 reads TGTGCCACCAGCAGAGATATGGGGATCGGAAACACCATATATTTT. The variable domain in full, completed from reference TRBV15 and TRBJ1-3, reads DAMVIQNPRYQVTQFGKPVTLSCSQTLNHNVMYWYQQKSSQAPKLLFHYYDKDFNNEADTPDNFQSRRPNTSFCFLDIRSPGLGDTAMYLCATSRDMGIGNTIYFGEGSWLTVV.

This clonotype was picked up many times. The chain links TRBV6-6 to TRBJ1-2, with 7 bases lining up with TRBD1. There are 12 residues in the CDR3. V lost 7 bases, J lost 5 bases, and 4 bases stayed unmatched. Germline V gene lookup returns CDR1 MNHNY and CDR2 SVGAGI (reference sequence). CDR3 sequence reads: CASNAQGYGYTF. The CDR3 bases are TGTGCCAGCAACGCACAGGGGTATGGCTACACCTTC.

This clonotype was observed a handful of times. The CDR3 sequence: CASSGRVLSNQPQHF. The CDR3 DNA follows: TGCGCCAGCAGTGGGAGAGTGCTTAGCAATCAGCCCCAGCATTTT. The J gene is TRBJ1-5, the V gene TRBV10-2; D is unclear. V was shortened by 4 bases and J by 0 bases, with 10 bases between the two germline ends. The germline gives CDR1 WSHSY, CDR2 SAAADI. This CDR3 has 15 residues.

In this sample, this clonotype turned up a few times. The chain has TRBV6-2 or TRBV6-3 and TRBJ2-1; D may be TRBD1 (6 bases). V was trimmed by 7 bases and J by 8 bases, leaving 15 bases between them. The CDR3 has 13 residues. Germline CDR1 and CDR2: MNHEY and SVGEGT. This CDR3 is CASTDTGPHEQFF. The CDR3 DNA reads as TGTGCCAGCACCGACACAGGGCCCCATGAGCAGTTCTTC.

This clonotype was seen a handful of times. This chain links TRBV5-6 with TRBJ2-2, with 7 bases lining up with TRBD1. The germline gives CDR1 SGHDT, CDR2 YYEEEE. Trimming at V came to 3 bases and at J to 3 bases, leaving 5 bases not matched to a gene. The CDR3 loop spans 15 amino acids. The CDR3, as DNA: TGTGCCAGCAGCTACGTTACAGGGGACACCGGGGAGCTGTTTTTT. Translation: CASSYVTGDTGELFF.

This clonotype was observed a few times. V usage is TRBV7-2 and J usage is TRBJ2-4; D remains ambiguous. The CDR3 sequence is 13 residues long. The V end lost 1 base, the J end lost 3 bases, and 4 bases lay between the germline ends. Per germline, CDR1 SGHTA and CDR2 FQGNSA. The chain's CDR3 is CASSLGGKNIQYF. The CDR3 DNA sequence: TGTGCCAGCAGCTTAGGTGGCAAAAACATTCAGTACTTC.

The chain combines TRBV10-3 with TRBJ2-1; 10 bases agree with TRBD2. Per germline, CDR1 ENHRY and CDR2 SYGVKD. V shed 0 bases and J 4 bases; nucleotides not matched to a gene: 9. CDR3 length: 18 amino acids. The CDR3 DNA follows: TGTGCCATCAGTGAGTCGCGGGGGGCTAGCGGGAGTTACAATGAGCAGTTCTTC. It codes for CAISESRGASGSYNEQFF.

This clonotype appeared a few times. The chain carries TRBV12-3 or TRBV12-4 and TRBJ1-1; D gene unclear. V was cut by 8 bases and J by 0 bases, with 7 bases left in between. There are 12 residues in the CDR3. The CDR3 DNA follows: TGTGCCAGCGGTATCATGAACACTGAAGCTTTCTTT. Its translation: CASGIMNTEAFF.

V and J are TRBV3-1 and TRBJ2-1; D possibly corresponds to TRBD2 (6 bases). V lost 8 bases, J lost 7 bases, and 9 bases lay in between. CDR1 is LGHDT and CDR2 is YNNKEL in the germline V gene (reference sequence). This CDR3 region has 11 residues. CDR3 loop: CASRRENEQFF. CDR3 bases: TGTGCCAGCCGCCGGGAGAATGAGCAGTTCTTC.

The chain has TRBV28 and TRBJ2-1; TRBD2 aligns across 13 bases. The J segment lost 8 bases and the V segment lost 6 bases, leaving 7 bases of the junction unmatched. The CDR3 is 15 residues long. CDR1 MDHEN and CDR2 SYDVKM come from the germline V gene. The CDR3 DNA is TGTGCCAGCAGAAGGACTAGCGGGAGTTCATATGAGCAGTTCTTC. It is translated as CASRRTSGSSYEQFF.

The chain joins TRBV4-3 to TRBJ2-7; perhaps TRBD1 as D (6 bases). Germline V CDR1 and CDR2: LGHNA, YSLEER. V was clipped by 1 base and J by 0 bases, with 13 bases between them. The CDR3 spans 16 residues. Here the CDR3 DNA reads TGCGCCAGCAGCCAAGCTGCCAGGGGATACTCCTACGAGCAGTACTTC. This encodes CASSQAARGYSYEQYF.

In this sample, this clonotype turned up many times. The chain uses TRBV27 and TRBJ2-3; 8 bases match TRBD1. The CDR3 runs to 15 residues. Per germline, CDR1 MNHEY and CDR2 SMNVEV (reference sequence). V trimming: 0 bases; J trimming: 3 bases; junction bases outside the gene matches: 2. CDR3 sequence (DNA): TGTGCCAGCAGTTTATCCAGGGGGCGAACAGATACGCAGTATTTT. Residues: CASSLSRGRTDTQYF.

The chain's CDR3 is CSARLGGRAREQFF. The CDR3 DNA reads as TGCAGTGCTAGACTGGGCGGGAGGGCTCGTGAGCAGTTCTTC. V is TRBV20-1 and J is TRBJ2-1; 9 positions agree with TRBD2. The CDR3 has 14 amino acids. V was clipped by 2 bases and J by 9 bases; unmatched bases: 8. Germline V gives CDR1 DFQATT, CDR2 SNEGSKA (reference sequence).

In its sample, this clonotype was seen a few times. The J gene is TRBJ2-1, the V gene TRBV15, with D possibly being TRBD2 (6 bases). The CDR3 is made up of 17 amino acids. Looked up from germline, CDR1 is LNHNV and CDR2 is YYDKDF (reference sequence). V dropped 0 bases and J dropped 5 bases, with 17 bases sitting between them. The DNA of the CDR3 is TGTGCCACCAGCAGAGATTTCGTTGGCGGGGCGAACAATGAGCAGTTCTTC. Translating it yields CATSRDFVGGANNEQFF.

This clonotype was found a few times. V and J are TRBV4-1 and TRBJ1-2, with unresolved D. CDR3 length: 16 amino acids. Germline-derived CDR1 and CDR2 are MGHRA and YSYEKL. V shed 4 bases and J shed 0 bases, with 15 bases lying between them. CDR3 region: CASSLGPDGANYGYTF. The CDR3, as DNA: TGCGCCAGCAGCCTTGGGCCGGACGGAGCTAACTATGGCTACACCTTC.

This clonotype was detected only a few times. The rearrangement links TRBV7-9 to TRBJ2-7; 7 bases line up with TRBD2. Germline V gives CDR1 SEHNR, CDR2 FQNEAQ (reference sequence). The CDR3 sequence is 13 residues long. The ends lost 5 bases at V and 2 bases at J; junction bases unmatched: 3. The CDR3 nucleotides read TGTGCCAGCAGCGCAGGGACTACCTACGAGCAGTACTTC. The encoded protein is CASSAGTTYEQYF.

The chain combines TRBV15 with TRBJ2-3; no clear D. The V gene lost 8 bases and the J gene lost 1 base, with 19 bases spanning the gap. Germline CDR1 LNHNV, CDR2 YYDKDF (reference sequence). The CDR3 is made up of 16 amino acids. The CDR3 DNA sequence: TGTGCCACCGCAAGAGAACAAGCAGGTGGCACAGATACGCAGTATTTT. It encodes CATAREQAGGTDTQYF.

This clonotype has just a few counts. This chain connects TRBV4-3 to TRBJ1-6, with D perhaps matching TRBD1 (6 bases). Trimming took 3 bases from V and 6 from J, leaving 12 bases between them. Looked up from germline, CDR1 is LGHNA and CDR2 is YSLEER. There are 15 residues in the CDR3. The CDR3 here is CASSQDGQRNSPLHF. The CDR3 DNA reads TGCGCCAGCAGCCAGGACGGACAGCGTAATTCACCCCTCCACTTT.

The rearrangement joins TRBV29-1 to TRBJ2-7; 7 bases align to TRBD2. The CDR3 covers 12 residues. Germline values: CDR1 SQVTM, CDR2 ANQGSEA. J lost 5 bases, V lost 6 bases, and 7 bases had no gene match. The CDR3 sequence: CSVGGYGNEQYF. CDR3 DNA: TGCAGCGTGGGGGGGTACGGCAACGAGCAGTACTTC.

This chain joins TRBV30 and TRBJ1-1, with D tentatively TRBD1 (6 bases). The CDR3 extends over 14 amino acids. V was pared by 5 bases and J by 1 base, with 14 bases between. Germline assignment: CDR1 GTSNPN and CDR2 SVGIG (reference sequence). Here the CDR3 DNA reads TGTGCCTGGGACGGGGGACACCCGAACACTGAAGCTTTCTTT. This sequence encodes CAWDGGHPNTEAFF.